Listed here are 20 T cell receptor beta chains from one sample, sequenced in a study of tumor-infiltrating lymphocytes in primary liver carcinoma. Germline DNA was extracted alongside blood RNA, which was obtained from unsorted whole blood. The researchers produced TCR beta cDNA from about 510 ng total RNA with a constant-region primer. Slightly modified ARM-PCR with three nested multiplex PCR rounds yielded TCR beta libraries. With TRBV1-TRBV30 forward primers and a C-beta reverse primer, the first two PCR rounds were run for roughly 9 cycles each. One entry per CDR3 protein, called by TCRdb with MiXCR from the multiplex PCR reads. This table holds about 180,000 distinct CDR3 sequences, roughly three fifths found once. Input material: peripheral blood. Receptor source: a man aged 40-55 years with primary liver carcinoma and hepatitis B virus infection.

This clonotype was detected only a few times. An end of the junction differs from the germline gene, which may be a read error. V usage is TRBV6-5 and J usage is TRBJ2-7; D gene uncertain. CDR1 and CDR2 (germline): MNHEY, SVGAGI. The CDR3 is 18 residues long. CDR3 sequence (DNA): TGTGCCAGCAGCTACTCTCCTCTCAGCCAGCCGCAGTCCTACGAGCAGTACTTC. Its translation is CASSYSPLSQPQSYEQYF.

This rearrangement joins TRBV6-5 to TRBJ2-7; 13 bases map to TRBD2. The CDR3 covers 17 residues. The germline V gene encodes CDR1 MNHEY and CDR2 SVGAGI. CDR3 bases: TGTGCTAGCTCAAGCCCCCGGACTAGCGGGAGCATCTACGAGCAGTACTTC. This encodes CASSSPRTSGSIYEQYF.

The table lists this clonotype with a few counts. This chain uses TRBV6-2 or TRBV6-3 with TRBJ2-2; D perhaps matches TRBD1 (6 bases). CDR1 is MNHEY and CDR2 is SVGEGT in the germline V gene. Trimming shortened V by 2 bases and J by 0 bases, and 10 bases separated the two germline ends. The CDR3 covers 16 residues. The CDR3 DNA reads TGTGCCAGCAGTTACAGGGCAGGGGCGAACACCGGGGAGCTGTTTTTT. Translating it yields CASSYRAGANTGELFF.

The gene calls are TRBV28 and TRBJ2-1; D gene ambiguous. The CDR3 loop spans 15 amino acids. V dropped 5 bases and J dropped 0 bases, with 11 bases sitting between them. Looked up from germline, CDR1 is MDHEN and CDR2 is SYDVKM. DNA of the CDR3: TGTGCCAGCAGTACCGAGTCCTTCTCCTACAATGAGCAGTTCTTC. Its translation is CASSTESFSYNEQFF.

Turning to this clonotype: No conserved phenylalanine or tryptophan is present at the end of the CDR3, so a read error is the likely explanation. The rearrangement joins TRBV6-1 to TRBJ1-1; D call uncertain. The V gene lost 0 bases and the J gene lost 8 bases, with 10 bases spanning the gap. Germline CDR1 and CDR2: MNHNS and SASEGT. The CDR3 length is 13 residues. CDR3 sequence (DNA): TGTGCCAGCAGTGAAGCGGCGGGTTTGGAAGCTTTCCTT. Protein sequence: CASSEAAGLEAFL.

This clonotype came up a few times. The DNA for the CDR3 is TGCAGCGTTCGTCACAGTAGCAATCAGCCCCAGCATTTT. Protein sequence: CSVRHSSNQPQHF. The gene calls are TRBV29-1 and TRBJ1-5; no clear D gene. Germline CDR1 SQVTM, CDR2 ANQGSEA. The ends were cut back, 5 bases at V and 0 bases at J, with 8 bases in the middle. This CDR3 has 13 residues.

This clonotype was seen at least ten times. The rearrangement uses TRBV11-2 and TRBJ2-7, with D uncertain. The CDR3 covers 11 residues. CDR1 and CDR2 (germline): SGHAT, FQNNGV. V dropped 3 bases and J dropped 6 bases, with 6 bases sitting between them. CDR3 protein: CASSLEREQYF. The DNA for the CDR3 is TGTGCCAGCAGCTTGGAACGCGAGCAGTACTTC.

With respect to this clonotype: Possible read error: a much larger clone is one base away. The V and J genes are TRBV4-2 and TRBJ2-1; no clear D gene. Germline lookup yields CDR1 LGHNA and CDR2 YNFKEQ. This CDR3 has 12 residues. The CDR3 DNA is TGTACCAGCAGCCAAGTTCAAAATGAGCAGTTCTTC. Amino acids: CTSSQVQNEQFF.

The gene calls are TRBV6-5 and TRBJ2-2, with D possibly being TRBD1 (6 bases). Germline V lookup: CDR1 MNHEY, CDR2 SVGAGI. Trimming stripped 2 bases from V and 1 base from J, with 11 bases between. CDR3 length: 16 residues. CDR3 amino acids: CASSYGQLVNTGELFF. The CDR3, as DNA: TGTGCCAGCAGTTACGGACAGCTGGTGAACACCGGGGAGCTGTTTTTT.

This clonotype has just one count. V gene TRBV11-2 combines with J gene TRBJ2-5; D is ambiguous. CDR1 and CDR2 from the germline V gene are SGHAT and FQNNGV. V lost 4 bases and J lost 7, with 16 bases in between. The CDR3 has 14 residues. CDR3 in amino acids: CASSSSQDRVTQYF. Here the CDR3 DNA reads TGTGCCAGCAGCTCCTCCCAAGATCGAGTGACCCAGTACTTC.

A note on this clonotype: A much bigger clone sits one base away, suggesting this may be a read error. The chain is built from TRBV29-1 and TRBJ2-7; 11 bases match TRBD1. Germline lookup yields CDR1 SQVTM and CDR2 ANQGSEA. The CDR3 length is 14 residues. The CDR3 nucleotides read TGCATCGCCCAACCGGGACAGGGGGCCTACGAGCAGTACTTC. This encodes CIAQPGQGAYEQYF.

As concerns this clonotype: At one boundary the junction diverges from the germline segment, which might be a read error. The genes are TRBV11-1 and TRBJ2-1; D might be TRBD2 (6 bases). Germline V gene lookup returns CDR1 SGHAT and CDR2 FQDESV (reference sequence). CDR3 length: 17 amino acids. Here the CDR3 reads CASSLGLAVEVDNVQFF. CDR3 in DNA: TGTGCCAGCAGCCTGGGACTGGCGGTAGAAGTTGACAATGTGCAGTTCTTC.

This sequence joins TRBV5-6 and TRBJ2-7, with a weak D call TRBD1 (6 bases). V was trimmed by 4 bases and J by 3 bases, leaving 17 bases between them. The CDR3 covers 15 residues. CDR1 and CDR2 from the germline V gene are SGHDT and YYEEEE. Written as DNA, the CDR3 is TGTGCCAGCAGCCTACAGGGTATTAAGGACTACGAGCAGTACTTC. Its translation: CASSLQGIKDYEQYF.

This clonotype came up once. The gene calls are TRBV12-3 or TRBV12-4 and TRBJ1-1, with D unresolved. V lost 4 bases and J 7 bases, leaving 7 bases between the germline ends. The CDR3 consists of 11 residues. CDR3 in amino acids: CASSWGGEAFF. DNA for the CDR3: TGTGCCAGCAGTTGGGGTGGTGAAGCTTTCTTT.

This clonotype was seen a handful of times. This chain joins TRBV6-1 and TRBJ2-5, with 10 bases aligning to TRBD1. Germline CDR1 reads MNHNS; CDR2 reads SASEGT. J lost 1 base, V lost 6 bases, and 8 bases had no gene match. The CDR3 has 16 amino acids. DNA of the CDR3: TGTGCCAGCAGAATGACAGGGGGCGCATCCCAAGAGACCCAGTACTTC. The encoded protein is CASRMTGGASQETQYF.

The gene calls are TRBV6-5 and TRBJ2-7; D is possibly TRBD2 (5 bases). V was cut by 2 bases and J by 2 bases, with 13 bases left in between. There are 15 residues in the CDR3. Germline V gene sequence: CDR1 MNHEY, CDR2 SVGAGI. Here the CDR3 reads CASSYTERPAYEQYF. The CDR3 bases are TGTGCCAGCAGTTACACCGAGCGGCCTGCCTACGAGCAGTACTTC.

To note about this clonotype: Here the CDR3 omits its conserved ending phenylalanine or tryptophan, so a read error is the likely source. The CDR3 DNA is TGCGCCACGTCTAAAGCGGAGCAGTACATC. It translates to CATSKAEQYI. J is TRBJ2-7 and V is TRBV10-2; D ambiguous. Trimming removed 10 bases at V and 7 bases at J, with 11 bases between. CDR1 and CDR2 (germline): WSHSY, SAAADI. The CDR3 runs 10 residues.

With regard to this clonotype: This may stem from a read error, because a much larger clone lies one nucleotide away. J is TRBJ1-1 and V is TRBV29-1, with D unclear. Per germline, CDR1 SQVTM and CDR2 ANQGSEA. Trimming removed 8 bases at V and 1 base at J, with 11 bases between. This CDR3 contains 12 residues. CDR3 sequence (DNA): TGCAGCAGCGCCCAGAGGAACACTGAAGCTTTCTTT. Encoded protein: CSSAQRNTEAFF.

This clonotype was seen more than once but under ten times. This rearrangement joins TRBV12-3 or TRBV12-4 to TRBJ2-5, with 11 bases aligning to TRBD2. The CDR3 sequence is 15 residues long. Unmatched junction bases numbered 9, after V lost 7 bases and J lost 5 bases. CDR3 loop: CASTIGTSGTETQYF. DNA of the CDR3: TGTGCCAGCACCATCGGGACTAGCGGCACGGAGACCCAGTACTTC.

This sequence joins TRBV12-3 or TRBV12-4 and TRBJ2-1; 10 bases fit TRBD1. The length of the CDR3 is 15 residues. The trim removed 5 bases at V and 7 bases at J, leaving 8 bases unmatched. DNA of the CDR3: TGTGCCAGCAGTCATGGGACAGGGGTCATGAATGAGCAGTTCTTC. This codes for CASSHGTGVMNEQFF.